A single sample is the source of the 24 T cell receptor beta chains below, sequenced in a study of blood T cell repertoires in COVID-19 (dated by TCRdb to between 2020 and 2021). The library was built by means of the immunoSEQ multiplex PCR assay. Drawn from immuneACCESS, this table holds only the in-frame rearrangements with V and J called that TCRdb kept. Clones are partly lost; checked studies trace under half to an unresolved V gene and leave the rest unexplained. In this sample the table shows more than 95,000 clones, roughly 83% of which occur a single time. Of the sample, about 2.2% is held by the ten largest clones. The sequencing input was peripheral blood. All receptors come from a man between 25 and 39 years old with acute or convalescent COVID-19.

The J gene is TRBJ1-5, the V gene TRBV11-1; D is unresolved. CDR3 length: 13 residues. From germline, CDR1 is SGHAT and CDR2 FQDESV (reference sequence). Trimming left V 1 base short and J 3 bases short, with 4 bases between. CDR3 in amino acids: CASSLGLNQPQHF. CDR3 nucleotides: TGTGCCAGCAGCTTAGGACTCAATCAGCCCCAGCATTTT.

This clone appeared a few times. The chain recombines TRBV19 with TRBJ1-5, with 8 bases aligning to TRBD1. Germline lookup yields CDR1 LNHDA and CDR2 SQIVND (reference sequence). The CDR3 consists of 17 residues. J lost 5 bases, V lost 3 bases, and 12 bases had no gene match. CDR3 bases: TGTGCCAGTAGTATTGCTACGGGACAGGCTATCGATCAGCCCCAGCATTTT. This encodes CASSIATGQAIDQPQHF.

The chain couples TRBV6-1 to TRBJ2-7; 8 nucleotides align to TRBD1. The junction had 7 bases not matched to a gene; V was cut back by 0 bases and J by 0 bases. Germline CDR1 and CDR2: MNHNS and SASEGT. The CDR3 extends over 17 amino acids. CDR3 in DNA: TGTGCCAGCAGTGAAGCGCTTCGGCAGGGGGCCTCCTACGAGCAGTACGTC. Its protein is CASSEALRQGASYEQYV.

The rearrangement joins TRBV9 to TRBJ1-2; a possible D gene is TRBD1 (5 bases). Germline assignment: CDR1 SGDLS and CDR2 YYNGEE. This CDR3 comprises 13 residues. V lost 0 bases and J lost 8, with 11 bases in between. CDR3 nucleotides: TGTGCCAGCAGCGTAGCTTGGCAGGGAGGCTACACCTTC. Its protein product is CASSVAWQGGYTF. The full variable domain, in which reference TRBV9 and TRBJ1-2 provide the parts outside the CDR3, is DSGVTQTPKHLITATGQRVTLRCSPRSGDLSVYWYQQSLDQGLQFLIQYYNGEERAKGNILERFSAQQFPDLHSELNLSSLELGDSALYFCASSVAWQGGYTFGSGTRLTVV.

This CDR3 is CAWSRTSGKETQYF. CDR3 nucleotides: TGTGCCTGGAGTAGGACTAGCGGGAAAGAGACCCAGTACTTC. The chain recombines TRBV30 with TRBJ2-5, with 12 bases identical to TRBD2. There are 14 residues in the CDR3. The J segment lost 3 bases and the V segment lost 2 bases, leaving 1 base of the junction unmatched. The germline V gene encodes CDR1 GTSNPN and CDR2 SVGIG (reference sequence).

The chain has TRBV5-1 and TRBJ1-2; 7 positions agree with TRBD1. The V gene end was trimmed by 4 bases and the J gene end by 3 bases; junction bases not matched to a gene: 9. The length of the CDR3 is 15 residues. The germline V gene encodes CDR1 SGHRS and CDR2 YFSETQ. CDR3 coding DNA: TGCGCCAGCAGCCCTTTACAGGGGCAGGACTATGGCTACACCTTC. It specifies CASSPLQGQDYGYTF.

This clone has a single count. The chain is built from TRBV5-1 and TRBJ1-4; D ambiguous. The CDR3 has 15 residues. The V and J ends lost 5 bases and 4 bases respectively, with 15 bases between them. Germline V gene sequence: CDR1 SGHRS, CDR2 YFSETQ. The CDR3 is CASRTGRDFNEKLFF. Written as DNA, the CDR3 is TGCGCCAGCAGGACTGGACGGGATTTTAATGAAAAACTGTTTTTT.

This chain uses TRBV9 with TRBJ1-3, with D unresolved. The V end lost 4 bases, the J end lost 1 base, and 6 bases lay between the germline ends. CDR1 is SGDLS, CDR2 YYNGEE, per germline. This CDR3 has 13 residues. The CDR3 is CASSPYSGNTIYF. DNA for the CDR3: TGTGCCAGCAGCCCCTATTCTGGAAACACCATATATTTT.

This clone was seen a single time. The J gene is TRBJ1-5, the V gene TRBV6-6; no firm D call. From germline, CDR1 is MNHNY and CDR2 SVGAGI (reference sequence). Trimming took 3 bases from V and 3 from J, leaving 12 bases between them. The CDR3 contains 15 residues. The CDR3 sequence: CASSYRVNPNQPQHF. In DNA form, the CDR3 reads TGTGCCAGCAGTTATCGGGTGAACCCCAATCAGCCCCAGCATTTT.

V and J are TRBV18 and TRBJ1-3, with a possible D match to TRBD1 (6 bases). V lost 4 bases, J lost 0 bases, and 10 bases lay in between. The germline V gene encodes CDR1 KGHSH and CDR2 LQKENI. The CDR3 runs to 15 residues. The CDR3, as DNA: TGTGCCAGCTCACTTGGACAGCGCTCTGGAAACACCATATATTTT. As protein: CASSLGQRSGNTIYF. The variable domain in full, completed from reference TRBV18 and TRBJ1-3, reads NAGVMQNPRHLVRRRGQEARLRCSPMKGHSHVYWYRQLPEEGLKFMVYLQKENIIDESGMPKERFSAEFPKEGPSILRIQQVVRGDSAAYFCASSLGQRSGNTIYFGEGSWLTVV.

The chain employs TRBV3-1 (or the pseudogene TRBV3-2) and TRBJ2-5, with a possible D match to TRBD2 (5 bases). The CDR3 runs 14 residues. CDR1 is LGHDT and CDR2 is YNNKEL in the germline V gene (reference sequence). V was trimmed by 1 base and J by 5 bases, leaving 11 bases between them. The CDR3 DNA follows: TGTGCCAGCAGCCAAGGCGGGTCGAGGGAGACCCAGTACTTC. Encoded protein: CASSQGGSRETQYF.

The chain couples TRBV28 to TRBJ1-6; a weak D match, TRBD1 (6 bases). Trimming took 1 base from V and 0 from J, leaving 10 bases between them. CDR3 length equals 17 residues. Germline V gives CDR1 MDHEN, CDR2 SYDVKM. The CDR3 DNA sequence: TGTGCCAGCAGTTTATCCACAGGGAGCTCCTATAATTCACCCCTCCACTTT. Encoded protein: CASSLSTGSSYNSPLHF.

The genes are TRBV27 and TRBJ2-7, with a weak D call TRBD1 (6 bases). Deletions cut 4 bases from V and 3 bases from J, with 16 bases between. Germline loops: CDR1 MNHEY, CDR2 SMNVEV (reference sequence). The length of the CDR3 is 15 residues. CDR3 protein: CASSSRRGYSYEQYF. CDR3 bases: TGTGCCAGCAGTTCCAGAAGGGGGTATAGCTACGAGCAGTACTTC.

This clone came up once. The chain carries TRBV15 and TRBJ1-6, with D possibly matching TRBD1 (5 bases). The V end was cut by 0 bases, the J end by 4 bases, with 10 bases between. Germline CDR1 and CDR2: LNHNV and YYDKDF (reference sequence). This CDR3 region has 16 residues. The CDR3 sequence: CATSRDRQLYNSPLHF. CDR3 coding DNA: TGTGCCACCAGCAGAGATCGACAGCTTTATAATTCACCCCTCCACTTT.

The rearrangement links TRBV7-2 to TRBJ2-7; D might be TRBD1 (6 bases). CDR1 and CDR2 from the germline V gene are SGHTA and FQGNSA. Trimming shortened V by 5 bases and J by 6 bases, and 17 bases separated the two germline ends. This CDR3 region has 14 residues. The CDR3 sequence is CASSRILQGAEQYF. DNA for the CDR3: TGTGCCAGCAGCCGTATCCTACAGGGCGCCGAGCAGTACTTC. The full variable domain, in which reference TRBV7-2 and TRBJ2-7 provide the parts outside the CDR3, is GAGVSQSPSNKVTEKGKDVELRCDPISGHTALYWYRQSLGQGLEFLIYFQGNSAPDKSGLPSDRFSAERTGGSVSTLTIQRTQQEDSAVYLCASSRILQGAEQYFGPGTRLTVT.

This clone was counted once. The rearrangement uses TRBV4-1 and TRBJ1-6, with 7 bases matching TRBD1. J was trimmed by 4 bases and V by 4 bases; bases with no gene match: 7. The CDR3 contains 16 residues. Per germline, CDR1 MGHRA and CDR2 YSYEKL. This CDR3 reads CASSLRTGPYNSPLHF. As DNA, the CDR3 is TGCGCCAGCAGCCTCCGGACAGGACCATATAATTCACCCCTCCACTTT.

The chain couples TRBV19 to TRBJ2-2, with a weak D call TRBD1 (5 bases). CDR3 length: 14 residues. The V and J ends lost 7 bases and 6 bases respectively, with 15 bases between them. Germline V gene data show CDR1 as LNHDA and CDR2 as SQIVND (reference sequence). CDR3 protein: CASTRQGDPGELFF. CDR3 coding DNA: TGTGCCAGTACACGGCAGGGTGATCCCGGGGAGCTGTTTTTT.

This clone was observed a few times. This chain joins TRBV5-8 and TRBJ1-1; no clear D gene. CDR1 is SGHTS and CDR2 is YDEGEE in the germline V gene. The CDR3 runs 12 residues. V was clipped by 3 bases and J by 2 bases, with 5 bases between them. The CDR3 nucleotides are TGTGCCAGCAGCTGGAGTAACACTGAAGCTTTCTTT. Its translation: CASSWSNTEAFF.

CDR3 loop: CASSVRQGAALDGYTF. The CDR3 DNA is TGTGCCAGCAGCGTGCGACAGGGGGCGGCTCTGGATGGCTACACCTTC. The chain recombines TRBV5-5 with TRBJ1-2, with 10 bases identical to TRBD1. CDR1 and CDR2 (germline): SGHKS, YYEKEE (reference sequence). The CDR3 length is 16 residues. Trimming cost V 4 bases and J 6 bases; bases outside gene matches: 12.

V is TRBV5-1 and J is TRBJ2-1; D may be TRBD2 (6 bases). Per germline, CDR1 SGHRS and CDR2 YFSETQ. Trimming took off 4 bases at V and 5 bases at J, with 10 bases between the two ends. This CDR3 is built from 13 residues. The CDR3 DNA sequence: TGCGCCAGCAGCAGCGGAGGGCACAATGAGCAGTTCTTC. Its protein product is CASSSGGHNEQFF.

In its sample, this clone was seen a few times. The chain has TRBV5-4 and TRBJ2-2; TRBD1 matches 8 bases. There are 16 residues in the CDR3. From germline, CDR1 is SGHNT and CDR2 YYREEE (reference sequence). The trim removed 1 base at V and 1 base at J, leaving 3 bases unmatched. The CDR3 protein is CASSLSGTGNTGELFF. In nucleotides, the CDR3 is TGTGCCAGCAGCTTGTCCGGGACAGGGAACACCGGGGAGCTGTTTTTT.

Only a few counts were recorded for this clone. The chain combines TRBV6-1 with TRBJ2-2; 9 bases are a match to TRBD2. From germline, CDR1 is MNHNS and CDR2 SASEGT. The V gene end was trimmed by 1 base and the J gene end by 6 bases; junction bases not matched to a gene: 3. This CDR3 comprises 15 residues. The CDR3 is CASSEGAGGSGELFF. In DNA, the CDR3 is TGTGCCAGCAGTGAAGGAGCGGGAGGATCCGGGGAGCTGTTTTTT.

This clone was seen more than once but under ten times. The CDR3 DNA follows: TGTGCCAGCACTCCCGCAGCGGTGAACACTGAAGCTTTCTTT. Protein sequence: CASTPAAVNTEAFF. This chain uses TRBV6-5 with TRBJ1-1; D remains unclear. The CDR3 runs to 14 residues. The V and J ends lost 7 bases and 0 bases respectively, with 12 bases between them. Germline CDR1 is MNHEY and CDR2 is SVGAGI.

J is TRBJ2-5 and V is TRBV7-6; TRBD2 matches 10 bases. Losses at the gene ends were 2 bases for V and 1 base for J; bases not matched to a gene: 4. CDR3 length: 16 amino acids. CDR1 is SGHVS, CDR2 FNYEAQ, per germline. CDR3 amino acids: CASSLLGLATQETQYF. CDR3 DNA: TGTGCCAGCAGCTTACTGGGACTAGCGACCCAAGAGACCCAGTACTTC.